Below, one T cell receptor (beta chain) is given with its context. The data belong to a study of T-cell memory formation after mild COVID-19. After 5'RACE with constant-segment primers, TCR alpha and TCR beta cDNA libraries carrying sample barcodes and UMIs were obtained. MiXCR, run by TCRdb on the 5' RACE reads, gives a single entry per CDR3 protein. The repertoire has hundreds of thousands of distinct CDR3 sequences, about a fifth of them found once; the top ten carry around 13%. Germline assignment: CDR1 SGHRS and CDR2 YFSETQ. The CDR3 contains 13 residues. The ends were cut back, 4 bases at V and 5 bases at J, with 12 bases in the middle.

Sequencing used PBMCs or a T cell subset sorted from them (not recorded which). This clonotype was sampled from an adult woman who had mild COVID-19 (a few samples of this study predate the infection). Cell type and time point are not known. This chain uses TRBV5-1 with TRBJ1-2; a possible D gene is TRBD1 (6 bases). The CDR3 DNA follows: TGCGCCAGCAGCACCGACAGGCGTTATGGCTACACCTTC. The encoded protein is CASSTDRRYGYTF.